This TCR beta chain was recovered during a study of T cells in Graves' hyperthyroidism and ophthalmopathy. Germline CDR1 reads MNHNS; CDR2 reads SASEGT. Deletions cut 5 bases from V and 2 bases from J, with 12 bases between. The CDR3 is 14 residues long. Points from the study as a whole: Ophthalmopathy stood apart from stable hyperthyroidism in a 13 V-J model. Most thyroid clonotypes expanded above 0.001 appeared in blood too. Ophthalmopathy onset followed model prediction by a median about 6.5 months.

This clonotype was seen only a few times. Its target is unknown. Amplification of TCR beta CDR3 regions was performed using RNA transcripts as template. The HTBI primer set was used in a first-round RT-PCR of the TCR CDR3. TCRdb independently ran MiXCR on the multiplex PCR reads; one entry per CDR3 protein. The sample consists of just over 550,000 distinct CDR3 sequences, just over 45% of them appearing once. It was considered stable Graves' hyperthyroidism when ophthalmopathy did not progress within 18 months. The chain employs TRBV6-1 and TRBJ1-2; no clear D gene. This sequence was found in a woman younger than 35 with Graves' hyperthyroidism. The sample was peripheral blood or thyroid tissue (not recorded which). This CDR3 reads CASSYGGGNYGYTF. The CDR3 DNA is TGTGCCAGCAGTTACGGAGGCGGGAACTATGGCTACACCTTC.